Listed here are 14 T cell receptor beta chains from one sample, sequenced in a study of blood T cell repertoires in COVID-19. The assay was immunoSEQ multiplex PCR, and TCRdb's table has in-frame clones only and misses some. Of 200,000 to 250,000 clones listed, approximately 85% are singletons. Sequencing was done on a sample of peripheral blood. The source is a man between 50 and 59 years old who had recovered from COVID-19.

The chain joins TRBV4-1 to TRBJ2-7; possible D gene TRBD2, 6 bases. CDR1 MGHRA and CDR2 YSYEKL come from the germline V gene. Between the trimmed V and J ends, which lost 1 base and 9 bases, there was a span of 16 bases. CDR3 size: 14 residues. Here the CDR3 reads CASSQVGTPIAQYF. CDR3 in DNA: TGCGCCAGCAGCCAAGTGGGGACTCCGATCGCGCAGTACTTC.

The chain combines TRBV15 with TRBJ1-1; 7 nucleotides align to TRBD1. This CDR3 contains 15 residues. With V trimmed by 5 bases and J by 4 bases, 10 bases remained unmatched. Per germline, CDR1 LNHNV and CDR2 YYDKDF (reference sequence). CDR3 DNA: TGTGCCACCAGCGCCCGACAGGGCGAAGCCACTGAAGCTTTCTTT. Protein: CATSARQGEATEAFF.

A single count supports this clone. This chain joins TRBV5-4 and TRBJ1-3, with 8 bases lining up with TRBD1. Germline loops: CDR1 SGHNT, CDR2 YYREEE (reference sequence). V lost 1 base to trimming and J lost 3 bases; unmatched junction nucleotides: 3. CDR3 size: 15 residues. CDR3 loop: CASSLTGGIGNTIYF. The CDR3 DNA follows: TGTGCCAGCAGCTTGACAGGGGGAATTGGAAACACCATATATTTT.

The V call is TRBV5-5, the J call TRBJ2-3; 10 nucleotides align to TRBD2. Germline CDR1 SGHKS, CDR2 YYEKEE (reference sequence). V lost 2 bases and J lost 5; bases outside the gene matches: 5. The CDR3 extends over 15 amino acids. CDR3 sequence reads: CASSLWLAGEDTQYF. The DNA for the CDR3 is TGTGCCAGCAGCTTATGGCTAGCGGGAGAAGATACGCAGTATTTT.

Notes on this clone: This same CDR3 is encoded by further DNA sequences in the sample. The chain combines TRBV18 with TRBJ1-1, with D possibly TRBD1 on 5 matching bases. The CDR3 runs 14 residues. V was clipped by 2 bases and J by 1 base, with 8 bases between them. Germline CDR1 reads KGHSH; CDR2 reads LQKENI. The CDR3 DNA follows: TGTGCCAGCTCACCAGACAGAAAGAACACTGAAGCTTTCTTT. The encoded protein is CASSPDRKNTEAFF.

The chain couples TRBV18 to TRBJ2-7; D possibly corresponds to TRBD2 (6 bases). The CDR3 is made up of 12 amino acids. The V gene's germline CDR1 is KGHSH and CDR2 LQKENI. Deletions cut 8 bases from V and 2 bases from J, with 10 bases between. The chain's CDR3 is CASAGLTYEQYF. The CDR3 region has the DNA TGTGCCAGCGCGGGGTTAACCTACGAGCAGTACTTC.

The count of this clone is one. This chain uses TRBV5-8 with TRBJ2-5; D possibly corresponds to TRBD2 (5 bases). In germline, CDR1 is SGHTS, CDR2 YDEGEE. The CDR3 contains 16 residues. V was shortened by 2 bases and J by 1 base, with 15 bases between the two germline ends. In nucleotides, the CDR3 is TGTGCCAGCAGCTTAAGGATCGGGGTTTTCCAAGAGACCCAGTACTTC. Translating gives CASSLRIGVFQETQYF.

The V and J genes are TRBV20-1 and TRBJ2-7; 9 nucleotides line up with TRBD2. The CDR3 consists of 15 residues. The V segment lost 3 bases and the J segment 4 bases; nucleotides outside the gene matches: 10. The V gene's germline CDR1 is DFQATT and CDR2 SNEGSKA (reference sequence). The CDR3 DNA reads as TGCAGTGCTAGTAGAGCGGCTAGCGGGACGTACGAGCAGTACTTC. Protein sequence: CSASRAASGTYEQYF.

The V gene is TRBV3-1 (or the pseudogene TRBV3-2), the J gene TRBJ2-2, with 9 bases fitting TRBD2. J was trimmed by 3 bases and V by 2 bases; bases with no gene match: 7. The germline gives CDR1 LGHDT, CDR2 YNNKEL (reference sequence). The length of the CDR3 is 17 residues. The CDR3 here is CASSQLAGQSYTGELFF. CDR3 bases: TGTGCCAGCAGCCAACTAGCGGGACAGTCGTACACCGGGGAGCTGTTTTTT.

The chain couples TRBV2 to TRBJ1-2; D is uncertain. The V end was cut by 6 bases, the J end by 1 base, with 6 bases between. Per germline, CDR1 SNHLY and CDR2 FYNNEI. There are 12 residues in the CDR3. The CDR3 sequence: CASSLYNYGYTF. DNA of the CDR3: TGTGCCAGCAGCCTATATAACTATGGCTACACCTTC.

The chain has TRBV11-3 and TRBJ2-1; 9 bases are shared with TRBD2. Germline CDR1 is SGHNT and CDR2 is YENEEA. The CDR3 is 17 amino acids. The V and J ends lost 0 bases and 4 bases, in that order; junction bases with no gene match: 7. CDR3 sequence reads: CASSLDGGLADYNEQFF. The CDR3 DNA sequence: TGTGCCAGCAGCTTAGATGGGGGACTAGCAGATTACAATGAGCAGTTCTTC.

The chain joins TRBV7-8 to TRBJ2-7, with a tentative D call TRBD1 (5 bases). CDR3 length: 15 amino acids. With 1 base removed from V and 2 bases from J, the gap between germline ends came to 12 bases. Germline V gives CDR1 SGHVS, CDR2 FQNEAQ. The CDR3 DNA reads as TGTGCCAGCAGCTTAGGGGGCTTACAGGCCTACGAGCAGTACTTC. Translating gives CASSLGGLQAYEQYF. The whole variable domain, remainder taken from reference TRBV7-8 and TRBJ2-7, is GAGVSQSPRYKVAKRGQDVALRCDPISGHVSLFWYQQALGQGPEFLTYFQNEAQLDKSGLPSDRFFAERPEGSVSTLKIQRTQQEDSAVYLCASSLGGLQAYEQYFGPGTRLTVT.

V and J are TRBV6-6 and TRBJ2-3; maybe TRBD1 (6 bases). Per the germline V gene, CDR1 is MNHNY and CDR2 is SVGAGI (reference sequence). V was clipped by 5 bases and J by 0 bases, with 12 bases between them. The CDR3 consists of 15 residues. The CDR3 loop reads CASSPHRDSTDTQYF. The CDR3 region has the DNA TGTGCCAGCAGTCCCCACAGGGATAGCACAGATACGCAGTATTTT.

In its sample, this clone was seen once. The chain has TRBV5-6 and TRBJ2-1; 7 positions agree with TRBD1. The CDR3 sequence is 15 residues long. V lost 0 bases, J lost 7 bases, and 7 bases stayed unmatched. CDR1 and CDR2 from the germline V gene are SGHDT and YYEEEE. The CDR3 here is CASSLVGGVKNEQFF. The CDR3 coding sequence is TGTGCCAGCAGCTTGGTAGGGGGCGTCAAGAATGAGCAGTTCTTC.